This T cell receptor beta chain was identified during a study of regulatory T cells in long-lasting Graves disease (dated by TCRdb to 2020 to 2023). Context from the whole study: Persistent Graves' disease was defined as persistently positive TSH receptor autoantibodies together with antithyroid drug treatment for over 5 years. Peripheral blood TCR sequencing and RNA sequencing compared persistent Graves' disease patients with newly diagnosed Graves' disease patients. The study took place in China and was registered as a clinical trial. On average, persistent Graves' disease patients in the clinical cohort had been on antithyroid drugs for about 9.3 years. A total of roughly 35 samples were covered by TCR sequencing, comprising around 13 persistent and roughly 20 newly diagnosed Graves' disease patients. Here is what the overall study found, with its caveats: Because the primary lesion, thyroid tissue, could not be accessed, the study looked at peripheral blood alone. Sequencing and analysis were limited to the TCR beta chain. The authors acknowledged the small sample size as a limitation that may reduce accuracy. More public clonotypes were shared among persistent patients (2,741) than among newly diagnosed patients (966). Persistent disease showed preferential use of TRBV28, TRBJ1-2 and TRBJ2-5, whereas newly diagnosed disease favored TRBV20-1 and TRBJ2-1. Lower TCR Shannon entropy and fewer highly expanded clones were observed in persistent Graves' disease patients than in newly diagnosed patients, which suggested clonal expansion.

The time point label, as the study defines it: persistent/refractory GD, antithyroid drugs over 5 years with positive TRAb. For both TCR sequencing and RNA sequencing, RNA was extracted from PBMCs using TRIzol. The diagnosis of Graves' disease was made according to American Thyroid Association guidelines. The patients came from an endocrinology department in Xi'an, China. Each patient gave about 9.1 milliliters of peripheral blood, collected in an EDTA anticoagulant tube. Ficoll Paque Plus density gradient separation was used to isolate PBMCs, and no further T cell sorting was done. RNA quality was checked with an Agilent 2100 Bioanalyzer and agarose gel, and concentration with a NanoDrop 2000. Notes on this clonotype: No antigen is known for it. No qualities accompany the bases; no much larger clone lies one base away.

The library came from multiplex PCR. Instrument on record: Illumina HiSeq 4000. iRepertoire HTBI primers and Arm-PCR amplification of CDR3 regions were used to construct TCR beta libraries. Gel purification was performed on PCR products prior to sequencing. The authors' analysis ran thus. A total of 60 to 80 TRBV and 14 TRBJ segments were identified across samples and were used for gene usage analysis of CDR3 amino acid clonotypes. COPE and FqMerger were used to merge the filtered high-quality paired reads into contigs. BLAST was used to align contigs to the IMGT TRBV, TRBD and TRBJ reference genes, and CDR3 was defined following IMGT. Highly expanded clones were defined as clonotypes with a frequency above 0.1%. Shannon entropy was used to measure repertoire diversity, and the Gini coefficient was used to measure V-J evenness. A clonotype found in more than one individual was treated as public. The public sequencing data were trimmed at Q25 with fastp and processed into clonotypes with MiXCR by TCRdb, which kept only in-frame beta chains. CDR3 protein duplicates are merged, each entry listing the most common genes and DNA. TCRdb's processing, not the study's, gives the V and J calls here. In all, the sample holds 500,000 to 800,000 distinct CDR3 sequences, and about 32% of those were seen once. The ten largest clones capture roughly 46% of the sample.

A distance of 11 bases separates the germline ends of V and J, which lose 4 bases and 5 bases respectively. For CDR1 and CDR2, the germline V gene (reference sequence) lists DFQATT and SNEGSKA. The CDR3 spans 12 residues, from the cysteine through the phenylalanine. Solely the CDR3 DNA is kept, with 36 bases framed from the first base. The sample in question was peripheral blood mononuclear cells (PBMCs), obtained when the disease was refractory, from a patient treated with antithyroid drugs. Recombination linked TRBV20-1 to TRBJ1-1; TRBD1 might be the D gene, on 5 matching bases. This clonotype was sampled from a female donor with Graves disease. The CDR3 region reads CSATHGGTEAFF. In nucleotide form, the sequence is TGCAGTGCTACTCACGGGGGGACTGAAGCTTTCTTT.